Presented here are 18 T cell receptor beta chains from one specimen sequenced in a study of patients and donors after allogeneic stem cell transplantation (dated by TCRdb to 2020 to 2022). The library relied on RT-PCR. Sequencing was carried out with a NextSeq 550. TCRdb passed the public sequencing reads through fastp at Q25 and MiXCR, retaining productive beta sequences. Merged by CDR3 protein, the rows form single entries marked with the most common genes and DNA. The sample records 900,000 to 1,000,000 distinct CDR3 sequences, more than 15% of which are singletons. In total, the top ten clones hold roughly 6% of the sample. Sequences were obtained from blood, either unsorted or a sorted T cell fraction (not recorded which). The receptor source for this set is a human donor who was either an allogeneic HSCT recipient or a stem cell or donor lymphocyte infusion donor (not recorded which). It is not recorded whose cells these are; they may come from a transplant donor.

The V and J genes are TRBV7-2 and TRBJ2-7; tentatively, D is TRBD2 (5 bases). CDR1 is SGHTA, CDR2 FQGNSA, per germline. The CDR3 loop spans 15 amino acids. V was clipped by 2 bases and J by 5 bases, with 16 bases between them. Here the CDR3 reads CASSLRTDRLNEQYF. The CDR3 bases are TGTGCCAGCAGCTTACGGACTGATCGTTTGAACGAGCAGTACTTC.

The CDR3 DNA is TGCAGTGCTAAGGGCGGGGGACCCTACGAGCAGTACTTC. Translated: CSAKGGGPYEQYF. The chain is built from TRBV20-1 and TRBJ2-7, with TRBD2 matching over 7 bases. Germline V gene lookup returns CDR1 DFQATT and CDR2 SNEGSKA (reference sequence). Trimming cost V 4 bases and J 2 bases; bases outside gene matches: 5. This CDR3 has 13 amino acids.

This clonotype turned up a few times. The chain uses TRBV5-6 and TRBJ2-4; perhaps D is TRBD1 or TRBD2 (5 bases each). The V end lost 0 bases, the J end lost 9 bases, and 10 bases lay between the germline ends. CDR1 is SGHDT and CDR2 is YYEEEE in the germline V gene. This CDR3 spans 13 amino acids. The DNA of the CDR3 is TGTGCCAGCAGCTTGGGGGGACCCGGCATTCAGTACTTC. Translating it yields CASSLGGPGIQYF.

The chain employs TRBV9 and TRBJ2-7, with TRBD2 identical over 12 bases. Germline CDR1 and CDR2: SGDLS and YYNGEE. The CDR3 runs to 19 residues. V shed 0 bases, J shed 3 bases, and the junction held 13 bases outside the gene matches. The CDR3 spells CASSVGELLAGGPNYEQYF. As DNA, the CDR3 is TGTGCCAGCAGCGTAGGGGAGTTGCTAGCGGGAGGGCCGAACTACGAGCAGTACTTC.

CDR3 coding DNA: TGCAGTGCTAGAGTAGGTAGCGGAGCCTACGAGCAGTACTTC. It is translated as CSARVGSGAYEQYF. The chain links TRBV20-1 to TRBJ2-7; D is possibly TRBD2 (6 bases). Germline V gene data show CDR1 as DFQATT and CDR2 as SNEGSKA (reference sequence). The ends were cut back, 1 base at V and 2 bases at J, with 12 bases in the middle. CDR3 length equals 14 residues.

This clonotype appeared a few times. V gene TRBV12-3 or TRBV12-4 combines with J gene TRBJ1-2; D is uncertain. The CDR3 runs 15 residues. Trimming removed 3 bases from V and 5 bases from J, with 16 bases in between. The CDR3 is CASSFGGPKGYGYTF. The CDR3 nucleotides are TGTGCCAGCAGTTTTGGCGGCCCTAAAGGGTATGGCTACACCTTC.

This clonotype has a handful of counts. The CDR3 spells CASSSRRRGNYEQYF. Here the CDR3 DNA reads TGTGCCAGCAGTTCGCGACGACGGGGAAACTACGAGCAGTACTTC. J is TRBJ2-7 and V is TRBV6-5; D may be TRBD2 (5 bases). Germline V gene lookup returns CDR1 MNHEY and CDR2 SVGAGI. Trimming cost V 4 bases and J 3 bases, with 16 bases left between them. The CDR3 length is 15 residues.

The V and J genes are TRBV3-1 and TRBJ2-1; 10 bases line up with TRBD2. The junction had 1 base not matched to a gene; V was cut back by 1 base and J by 4 bases. This CDR3 spans 15 amino acids. The germline CDR1 and CDR2 sequences are LGHDT and YNNKEL (reference sequence). DNA for the CDR3: TGTGCCAGCAGCCAAGTACTAGCGGGATACAATGAGCAGTTCTTC. Amino acids: CASSQVLAGYNEQFF.

This rearrangement joins TRBV6-5 to TRBJ1-6, with unresolved D. Germline V gives CDR1 MNHEY, CDR2 SVGAGI. There are 19 residues in the CDR3. V was shortened by 0 bases and J by 0 bases, with 15 bases between the two germline ends. The CDR3 bases are TGTGCCAGCAGTTACTCAACCGGGAGAGGGAGCTCCTATAATTCACCCCTCCACTTT. Its protein product is CASSYSTGRGSSYNSPLHF.

This clonotype was found a few times. V is TRBV7-9 and J is TRBJ2-1, with D perhaps TRBD2 (5 bases). V lost 5 bases to trimming and J lost 11 bases, with 25 bases between them. Per the germline V gene, CDR1 is SEHNR and CDR2 is FQNEAQ (reference sequence). CDR3 length: 16 residues. CDR3 region: CASSPLAREEQYQQFF. The CDR3 DNA reads TGTGCCAGCAGCCCCCTAGCTCGCGAGGAGCAATACCAGCAGTTCTTC.

This clonotype was recorded once. The V gene is TRBV15, the J gene TRBJ2-7; 8 bases agree with TRBD2. Trimming removed 5 bases from V and 0 bases from J; junction bases left unmatched: 3. The CDR3 has 14 amino acids. CDR1 is LNHNV and CDR2 is YYDKDF in the germline V gene (reference sequence). CDR3 coding DNA: TGTGCCACCAGCGGCGGGGGGAGCTCCTACGAGCAGTACTTC. Translating it yields CATSGGGSSYEQYF.

This clonotype was picked up a small number of times. The genes are TRBV20-1 and TRBJ2-7; D tentatively fits TRBD1 or TRBD2 (5 bases each). V gave up 5 bases and J gave up 0 bases, with 20 bases separating them. Germline V CDR1 and CDR2: DFQATT, SNEGSKA (reference sequence). CDR3 length: 16 residues. CDR3 loop: CSAGTEGSLRSYEQYF. The CDR3 region has the DNA TGCAGTGCTGGAACCGAGGGGTCCTTACGCTCCTACGAGCAGTACTTC.

This clonotype has a handful of counts. The chain employs TRBV27 and TRBJ2-3; TRBD2 aligns across 7 bases. Germline values: CDR1 MNHEY, CDR2 SMNVEV (reference sequence). CDR3 length: 16 residues. V gave up 5 bases and J gave up 4 bases; unmatched junction bases: 12. This chain's CDR3 is CASSPERLAFADTQYF. The CDR3 coding sequence is TGTGCCAGCAGTCCGGAACGACTAGCTTTCGCAGATACGCAGTATTTT.

A few counts support this clonotype. The DNA for the CDR3 is TGTGCCAGCAGCTTGTCGGGCAGGCGATCTAACTATGGCTACACCTTC. Its translation is CASSLSGRRSNYGYTF. The chain joins TRBV5-5 to TRBJ1-2; unclear D gene. The CDR3 is 16 residues long. V shed 1 base and J shed 0 bases, with 13 bases lying between them. Germline values: CDR1 SGHKS, CDR2 YYEKEE (reference sequence).

This clonotype occurred a few times. This CDR3 is CASSPTDRVETQYF. The CDR3 DNA reads as TGTGCCAGCTCACCGACGGACCGGGTAGAGACCCAGTACTTC. The chain is built from TRBV18 and TRBJ2-5; no clear D. Between the trimmed V and J ends, which lost 3 bases and 4 bases, there was a span of 12 bases. The CDR3 has 14 residues. From germline, CDR1 is KGHSH and CDR2 LQKENI.

This clonotype was counted a few times. The rearrangement joins TRBV9 to TRBJ2-3; 8 positions match TRBD1. Germline V lookup: CDR1 SGDLS, CDR2 YYNGEE. V shed 0 bases, J shed 3 bases, and the junction held 3 bases outside the gene matches. The length of the CDR3 is 15 residues. This chain's CDR3 is CASSVGTGRTDTQYF. Written as DNA, the CDR3 is TGTGCCAGCAGCGTAGGGACAGGGAGGACAGATACGCAGTATTTT.

This clonotype has a count of ten or more. CDR3 residues: CASSLGSPNEQFF. The CDR3 nucleotides read TGTGCCAGCAGTTTAGGTAGCCCCAATGAGCAGTTCTTC. The chain has TRBV12-3 or TRBV12-4 and TRBJ2-1; no firm D call. This CDR3 has 13 amino acids. V lost 1 base and J 6 bases, leaving 7 bases between the germline ends.

V usage is TRBV9 and J usage is TRBJ2-3; 11 positions match TRBD2. The junction had 7 bases not matched to a gene; V was cut back by 3 bases and J by 4 bases. The CDR3 runs to 16 residues. Germline CDR1 SGDLS, CDR2 YYNGEE. The CDR3 sequence is CASSDNLAGGSDTQYF. The CDR3 nucleotides are TGTGCCAGCAGCGACAACTTAGCGGGGGGGTCAGATACGCAGTATTTT. The whole variable domain, filled in from reference TRBV9 and TRBJ2-3, reads DSGVTQTPKHLITATGQRVTLRCSPRSGDLSVYWYQQSLDQGLQFLIQYYNGEERAKGNILERFSAQQFPDLHSELNLSSLELGDSALYFCASSDNLAGGSDTQYFGPGTRLTVL.